This TCR beta chain was observed in a study of identical twins. Study findings and constraints: Some out-of-frame alpha sequences were shared by twins, and these showed excess low generation probability. In drawing conclusions, the study used cross-sectional statistical analysis and did not follow the same donors.

The V gene's germline CDR1 is MGHRA and CDR2 YSYEKL. The V gene end was trimmed by 0 bases and the J gene end by 5 bases; junction bases not matched to a gene: 12. The CDR3 covers 18 residues. Comments on this clonotype: As yet, its antigen is unknown.

Healthy Caucasian individuals made up all the donors. After template switching added a universal primer site, the resulting cDNA carried unique molecular identifiers. Each CDR3 protein is one row after TCRdb ran MiXCR on the 5' RACE reads. The sample has under 250,000 distinct CDR3 sequences; 7% to 8.5% are singletons. The same sample was also used in a study of yellow fever vaccine responses in identical twins.

The sample taken for sequencing was CD8+ T cells sorted from blood. The rearrangement uses TRBV4-1 and TRBJ2-1; TRBD2 matches 8 bases. The receptor's source is a woman aged 18 to 35 in good health. The CDR3 DNA reads as TGCGCCAGCAGCCAAGAAGCGATGGAAGCGGGGGTAAACAATGAGCAGTTCTTC. Encoded protein: CASSQEAMEAGVNNEQFF.